One and the same sample provided the 12 T cell receptor beta chains below, sequenced in a study of circulating and synovial CD4+ cells in juvenile arthritis. Profiling relied on immunoSEQ multiplex PCR, and the TCRdb table lists in-frame clones only, not all of them. The table has 30,000 to 40,000 clones, about 96% seen once. The sequencing input was CD4+ T cells from blood. These TCRs come from a human donor with juvenile idiopathic arthritis.

V usage is TRBV5-1 and J usage is TRBJ2-1, with D possibly being TRBD2 (7 bases). The CDR3 length is 12 residues. CDR1 and CDR2 (germline): SGHRS, YFSETQ. V shed 5 bases and J shed 6 bases, with 9 bases lying between them. The CDR3 DNA reads TGCGCCAGCAGGAGGGGGGGCAATGAGCAGTTCTTC. Translated, it gives CASRRGGNEQFF.

The chain recombines TRBV28 with TRBJ1-1; D call uncertain. The germline CDR1 and CDR2 sequences are MDHEN and SYDVKM. V lost 5 bases and J lost 5, with 18 bases in between. CDR3 length equals 15 residues. CDR3 nucleotide sequence: TGTGCCAGCAGTCCCGGGAGCCCACCGGGAACTGAAGCTTTCTTT. Protein product: CASSPGSPPGTEAFF.

A single count supports this clone. This sequence joins TRBV6-6 and TRBJ2-7; TRBD1 aligns across 7 bases. There are 15 residues in the CDR3. Germline CDR1 and CDR2: MNHNY and SVGAGI (reference sequence). Trimming removed 5 bases from V and 5 bases from J; junction bases left unmatched: 12. The CDR3 is CASSAPGTAKDEQYF. The DNA of the CDR3 is TGTGCCAGCAGTGCCCCCGGGACAGCAAAAGACGAGCAGTACTTC.

The V and J genes are TRBV2 and TRBJ1-5; the D is unclear. The CDR3 spans 16 residues. Germline V gives CDR1 SNHLY, CDR2 FYNNEI. V was cut by 8 bases and J by 2 bases, with 19 bases left in between. The chain's CDR3 is CASGTRVSRGNQPQHF. The CDR3 DNA reads as TGTGCCAGCGGTACCCGGGTCTCGAGGGGCAATCAGCCCCAGCATTTT. Full variable domain (missing parts from reference TRBV2 and TRBJ1-5): EPEVTQTPSHQVTQMGQEVILRCVPISNHLYFYWYRQILGQKVEFLVSFYNNEISEKSEIFDDQFSVERPDGSNFTLKIRSTKLEDSAMYFCASGTRVSRGNQPQHFGDGTRLSIL.

The chain combines TRBV5-4 with TRBJ1-2; TRBD1 aligns across 10 bases. The germline gives CDR1 SGHNT, CDR2 YYREEE (reference sequence). V lost 0 bases to trimming and J lost 8 bases; unmatched junction nucleotides: 13. This CDR3 comprises 17 residues. CDR3 residues: CASSLAPRQGAVEGYTF. The CDR3, as DNA: TGTGCCAGCAGCTTGGCCCCGCGACAGGGGGCGGTCGAAGGCTACACCTTC.

The V and J genes are TRBV7-9 and TRBJ2-2, with 8 nucleotides matching TRBD2. CDR1 and CDR2 (germline): SEHNR, FQNEAQ (reference sequence). V shed 1 base, J shed 3 bases, and the junction held 4 bases outside the gene matches. This CDR3 is built from 16 residues. CDR3 region: CASSLVAGGDTGELFF. The CDR3 DNA reads TGTGCCAGCAGCTTAGTGGCGGGGGGCGACACCGGGGAGCTGTTTTTT.

V and J are TRBV12-5 and TRBJ1-5; D is unresolved. Germline assignment: CDR1 LGHNT and CDR2 FRNRAP. The CDR3 is 18 amino acids. Trimming left V 1 base short and J 1 base short, with 17 bases between. CDR3 sequence (DNA): TGTGCTAGTGGTTTGGGCGATAAGGGCGGAGGAAGCAATCAGCCCCAGCATTTT. Its translation: CASGLGDKGGGSNQPQHF. Drawing the rest from reference TRBV12-5 and TRBJ1-5, the complete variable domain is DARVTQTPRHKVTEMGQEVTMRCQPILGHNTVFWYRQTMMQGLELLAYFRNRAPLDDSGMPKDRFSAEMPDATLATLKIQPSEPRDSAVYFCASGLGDKGGGSNQPQHFGDGTRLSIL.

The J gene is TRBJ2-1, the V gene TRBV19; D is uncertain. CDR3 length: 13 residues. Trimming pared 6 bases from V and 4 bases from J, leaving 10 bases between. CDR1 LNHDA and CDR2 SQIVND come from the germline V gene (reference sequence). The CDR3 here is CASSPKPYNEQFF. CDR3 sequence (DNA): TGTGCCAGTAGCCCTAAGCCTTACAATGAGCAGTTCTTC.

This clone was picked up one time. This chain joins TRBV7-3 and TRBJ2-1; D ambiguous. Germline V gives CDR1 SGHTA, CDR2 FQGTGA. Trimming removed 5 bases at V and 4 bases at J, with 18 bases between. The CDR3 spans 16 residues. CDR3 bases: TGTGCCAGCAGCCCCCCAGGTAGAGCCGCGTACAATGAGCAGTTCTTC. The encoded protein is CASSPPGRAAYNEQFF.

The V and J genes are TRBV18 and TRBJ2-3; possible D gene TRBD1, 6 bases. V lost 5 bases to trimming and J lost 2 bases, with 14 bases between them. Germline loops: CDR1 KGHSH, CDR2 LQKENI. CDR3 length equals 15 residues. The CDR3 sequence is CASSSGQSVTDTQYF. CDR3 bases: TGTGCCAGCTCATCCGGACAGAGCGTCACAGATACGCAGTATTTT.

The chain links TRBV19 to TRBJ1-6; tentative D call: TRBD1 (5 bases). This CDR3 has 16 residues. V shed 8 bases and J shed 1 base, with 15 bases lying between them. Germline lookup yields CDR1 LNHDA and CDR2 SQIVND (reference sequence). The CDR3 is CASRGGVGSYNSPLHF. CDR3 coding DNA: TGTGCCAGTCGGGGGGGGGTAGGATCCTATAATTCACCCCTCCACTTT.

Concerning this clone: Mismatch with germline at one junction end may stem from a read error. This same CDR3 is encoded by further DNA sequences in the sample. V usage is TRBV7-9 and J usage is TRBJ2-2; TRBD2 might be the D (5 bases). CDR3 size: 14 residues. Germline assignment: CDR1 SEHNR and CDR2 FQNEAQ (reference sequence). CDR3 nucleotide sequence: TGTGCCAGCGGGATGGCGGGCTCGGCCGGGGAACTGTTTTTT. Protein: CASGMAGSAGELFF. Full variable domain (outside the CDR3, taken from reference TRBV7-9 and TRBJ2-2): DTGVSQNPRHKITKRGQNVTFRCDPISEHNRLYWYRQTLGQGPEFLTYFQNEAQLEKSRLLSDRFSAERPKGSFSTLEIQRTEQGDSAMYLCASGMAGSAGELFFGEGSRLTVL.